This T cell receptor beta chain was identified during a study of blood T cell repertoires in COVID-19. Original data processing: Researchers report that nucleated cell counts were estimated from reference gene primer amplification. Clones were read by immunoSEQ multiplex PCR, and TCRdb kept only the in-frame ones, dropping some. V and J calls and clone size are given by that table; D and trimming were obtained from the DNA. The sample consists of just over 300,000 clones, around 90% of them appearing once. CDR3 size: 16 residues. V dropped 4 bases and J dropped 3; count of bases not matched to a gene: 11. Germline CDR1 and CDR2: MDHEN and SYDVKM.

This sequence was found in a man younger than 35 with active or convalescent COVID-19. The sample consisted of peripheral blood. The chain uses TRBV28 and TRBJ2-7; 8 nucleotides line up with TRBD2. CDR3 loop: CASSSIRAGALYEQYF. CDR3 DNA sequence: TGTGCCAGCAGTTCAATTAGAGCGGGAGCTCTCTACGAGCAGTACTTC.